This passage covers 20 T cell receptor beta chains from one sample sequenced in a study of blood T cells in healthy people across ages. Using a J-beta primer mix together with a sample-barcoded 5' primer, a second PCR was run for roughly 7 to 11 cycles. MiXCR, run by TCRdb on the 5' RACE reads, gives a single entry per CDR3 protein. The sample consists of 700,000 or so distinct CDR3 sequences, 40% to 50% of them appearing once. Sequenced input: blood. The receptors originated from a man at least 80 years old in good health.

The chain is built from TRBV12-3 or TRBV12-4 and TRBJ2-3, with D possibly being TRBD2 (6 bases). The CDR3 spans 16 residues. V lost 4 bases to trimming and J lost 0 bases, with 14 bases between them. DNA for the CDR3: TGTGCCAGCAGTTCAACCGGGACTTCTAGCACAGATACGCAGTATTTT. Protein: CASSSTGTSSTDTQYF.

This clonotype was detected a few times. V usage is TRBV7-8 and J usage is TRBJ2-7, with TRBD2 as a possible D gene (6 bases). CDR1 SGHVS and CDR2 FQNEAQ come from the germline V gene. V dropped 5 bases and J dropped 0 bases, with 14 bases sitting between them. This CDR3 region has 15 residues. CDR3: CASSMGLLSSYEQYF. CDR3 nucleotide sequence: TGTGCCAGCAGCATGGGACTTCTAAGCTCCTACGAGCAGTACTTC.

This clonotype was seen only a few times. V usage is TRBV10-3 and J usage is TRBJ1-2; D is unresolved. V was pared by 10 bases and J by 2 bases, with 17 bases between. Germline-derived CDR1 and CDR2 are ENHRY and SYGVKD. This CDR3 has 14 amino acids. The CDR3 protein is CASSYGLSNYGYTF. The CDR3, as DNA: TGTGCCAGTTCCTATGGACTGTCCAACTATGGCTACACCTTC.

This clonotype was found a few times. V usage is TRBV20-1 and J usage is TRBJ1-5; D remains unclear. Between the trimmed V and J ends, which lost 3 bases and 3 bases, there was a span of 12 bases. The V gene's germline CDR1 is DFQATT and CDR2 SNEGSKA (reference sequence). The CDR3 contains 14 residues. CDR3 nucleotides: TGCAGTGCTAGCGCCGAAACCCCCAATCAGCCCCAGCATTTT. Its translation: CSASAETPNQPQHF.

This clonotype was picked up many times. Here the CDR3 DNA reads TGCGCCAGCAGCCGCGACAGGGGAGGCGGAGAGACCCAGTACTTC. This gives the protein CASSRDRGGGETQYF. This chain links TRBV4-3 with TRBJ2-5; 8 positions agree with TRBD1. The length of the CDR3 is 15 residues. Germline V CDR1 and CDR2: LGHNA, YSLEER. The J segment lost 4 bases and the V segment lost 4 bases, leaving 8 bases of the junction unmatched.

This rearrangement joins TRBV12-5 to TRBJ2-2, with a weak D call TRBD2 (7 bases). Trimming stripped 4 bases from V and 7 bases from J, with 16 bases between. This CDR3 region has 15 residues. Germline-derived CDR1 and CDR2 are LGHNT and FRNRAP. For the CDR3, the DNA is TGTGCTAGTGGTTCGGGGGGCATTGACCTCGGGGAGCTGTTTTTT. Translation gives CASGSGGIDLGELFF.

V and J are TRBV7-2 and TRBJ2-1, with 8 nucleotides matching TRBD2. CDR3 length: 15 amino acids. CDR1 SGHTA and CDR2 FQGNSA come from the germline V gene. J was trimmed by 3 bases and V by 4 bases; bases with no gene match: 5. DNA for the CDR3: TGTGCCAGCAGCTCCATAGCGGGAAACTACAATGAGCAGTTCTTC. Residues: CASSSIAGNYNEQFF.

The chain recombines TRBV10-3 with TRBJ2-1; D uncertain. The end of the DNA is better explained by TRBJ2-7, so the J call may be wrong. This CDR3 comprises 15 residues. From germline, CDR1 is ENHRY and CDR2 SYGVKD. CDR3 in DNA: TGTGCCATCAGTGTTGGAAGCCTCTCCTACAATGAGCAGTACTTC. Amino acids: CAISVGSLSYNEQYF.

As concerns this clonotype: One end of the junction fails to match germline, which may point to a read error. V usage is TRBV9 and J usage is TRBJ2-7; 7 bases fit TRBD1. The CDR3 covers 13 residues. Germline values: CDR1 SGDLS, CDR2 YYNGEE. The CDR3 nucleotides read TGTGCCAGCAGCATACAGGGGTTTGACGAGCTGTACTTC. Protein product: CASSIQGFDELYF.

This clonotype occurred a few times. This sequence joins TRBV6-2 or TRBV6-3 and TRBJ2-5; 9 bases match TRBD1. This CDR3 comprises 14 residues. Germline values: CDR1 MNHEY, CDR2 SVGEGT. Trimming removed 8 bases from V and 5 bases from J; junction bases left unmatched: 9. As DNA, the CDR3 is TGTGCCAGCGCTCATGGGGACAGGGACGAGACCCAGTACTTC. Translating it yields CASAHGDRDETQYF.

The sample holds many counts of this clonotype. The chain carries TRBV7-2 and TRBJ2-1; D possibly corresponds to TRBD1 (6 bases). There are 15 residues in the CDR3. V shed 4 bases and J shed 11 bases, with 21 bases lying between them. In germline, CDR1 is SGHTA, CDR2 FQGNSA. CDR3 coding DNA: TGTGCCAGCAGCTGGGACACTACTTCCGGGAAACAGCAGTTCTTC. Protein sequence: CASSWDTTSGKQQFF.

The chain is built from TRBV4-1 and TRBJ2-1; D possibly corresponds to TRBD2 (7 bases). Germline V gives CDR1 MGHRA, CDR2 YSYEKL. The length of the CDR3 is 17 residues. The V end lost 0 bases, the J end lost 13 bases, and 25 bases lay between the germline ends. DNA for the CDR3: TGCGCCAGCAGCCAAGAGAGAGGGGGGGCCCGTCCGGAGACCCAGTTCTTC. Its translation: CASSQERGGARPETQFF.

This clonotype occurred once. This CDR3 is CSARDLMGSRSYEQYF. The CDR3 coding sequence is TGCAGTGCTAGAGATTTAATGGGAAGTCGGTCCTACGAGCAGTACTTC. The rearrangement joins TRBV20-1 to TRBJ2-7; D call uncertain. The CDR3 loop spans 16 amino acids. The germline V gene encodes CDR1 DFQATT and CDR2 SNEGSKA (reference sequence). Trimming removed 0 bases from V and 1 base from J, with 16 bases in between.

This clonotype was seen more than once but under ten times. The V call is TRBV5-5, the J call TRBJ2-1; D unresolved. Germline CDR1 and CDR2: SGHKS and YYEKEE (reference sequence). Trimming stripped 0 bases from V and 0 bases from J, with 13 bases between. The CDR3 loop spans 17 amino acids. CDR3 sequence (DNA): TGTGCCAGCAGCTTGGATCCAGCACCTTACTCCTACAATGAGCAGTTCTTC. Its protein is CASSLDPAPYSYNEQFF. The complete variable domain, with remaining parts taken from reference TRBV5-5 and TRBJ2-1, reads DAGVTQSPTHLIKTRGQQVTLRCSPISGHKSVSWYQQVLGQGPQFIFQYYEKEERGRGNFPDRFSARQFPNYSSELNVNALLLGDSALYLCASSLDPAPYSYNEQFFGPGTRLTVL.

As to this clonotype: The junction departs from the called germline gene at one end, perhaps through a read error. The rearrangement links TRBV6-4 to TRBJ2-1; TRBD2 matches 10 bases. The CDR3 contains 18 residues. Germline V gene lookup returns CDR1 MRHNA and CDR2 SNTAGT. DNA of the CDR3: TGTGCCCGCAGCTCGGGGGGAATAGCGGGGGGCGGAGTGGATGAGCAGTTCTTC. Translated, it gives CARSSGGIAGGGVDEQFF.

This clonotype was observed a few times. The gene calls are TRBV4-1 and TRBJ2-3, with 11 bases fitting TRBD2. The V segment lost 6 bases and the J segment 3 bases; nucleotides outside the gene matches: 11. This CDR3 contains 17 residues. CDR1 MGHRA and CDR2 YSYEKL come from the germline V gene. The CDR3 sequence: CASRRGLAERGTDTQYF. CDR3 in DNA: TGCGCCAGCAGGAGGGGACTAGCGGAGCGGGGGACAGATACGCAGTATTTT.

This clonotype turned up a few times. The gene calls are TRBV27 and TRBJ2-5; the match to TRBD2 covers 7 bases. The V gene end was trimmed by 4 bases and the J gene end by 4 bases; junction bases not matched to a gene: 9. The CDR3 is 15 amino acids. Germline V lookup: CDR1 MNHEY, CDR2 SMNVEV (reference sequence). The CDR3 protein is CASSSSSRGVETQYF. The CDR3 DNA reads as TGTGCCAGCAGTTCATCTAGCCGGGGGGTAGAGACCCAGTACTTC.

The genes are TRBV5-1 and TRBJ2-1; 8 nucleotides line up with TRBD2. CDR1 and CDR2 from the germline V gene are SGHRS and YFSETQ. The CDR3 length is 16 residues. V gave up 1 base and J gave up 2 bases; unmatched junction bases: 5. The CDR3 sequence is CASSLSPRGAYNEQFF. The CDR3, as DNA: TGCGCCAGCAGCTTGTCTCCGCGGGGGGCCTACAATGAGCAGTTCTTC.

This clonotype was counted a few times. This rearrangement joins TRBV5-6 to TRBJ1-3; 7 bases match TRBD1. CDR1 is SGHDT, CDR2 YYEEEE, per germline. The CDR3 length is 15 residues. The V gene end was trimmed by 4 bases and the J gene end by 0 bases; junction bases not matched to a gene: 4. The CDR3 coding sequence is TGTGCCAGCAGCCCCGGGACAGCCTCTGGAAACACCATATATTTT. Its translation: CASSPGTASGNTIYF.

A few counts support this clonotype. This sequence joins TRBV6-2 or TRBV6-3 and TRBJ2-3; a possible D gene is TRBD2 (5 bases). Germline CDR1 MNHEY, CDR2 SVGEGT. V lost 0 bases and J lost 1, with 17 bases in between. CDR3 length equals 18 residues. Here the CDR3 reads CASSYSNAGRLRTDTQYF. CDR3 DNA sequence: TGTGCCAGCAGTTACTCGAACGCGGGCCGACTTCGCACAGATACGCAGTATTTT.